A selection of T cell receptor beta chains follows, all from one sample in a study of blood T cell repertoires in COVID-19. Using immunoSEQ multiplex PCR, the repertoire was profiled, and TCRdb retains in-frame clones only, with some absent. The sample lists about 200,000 clones; 87% were seen once. Sequenced: peripheral blood. These receptors were taken from a man aged 55 to 70 who had recovered from COVID-19. The CDR3 runs from the conserved cysteine through the conserved F or W. The D gene is left open where the match is weak. Some rows mark clone size as missing; the rest say once, few, many or name a class of expanded clone.

CDR3 protein	CDR3 DNA	V gene	clone size	J gene	D gene
CASSVGQVTGELFF	TGTGCCAGCAGCGTGGGACAGGTTACCGGGGAGCTGTTTTTT	TRBV9	-	TRBJ2-2	TRBD1
CASSTQGVYEQYF	TGTGCCAGCAGCACCCAAGGGGTCTACGAGCAGTACTTC	TRBV12-3/TRBV12-4	-	TRBJ2-7	-
CASTPPGTDTQYF	TGTGCCAGCACTCCCCCCGGGACAGATACGCAGTATTTT	TRBV28	-	TRBJ2-3	-
CATSDRGEQAQFF	TGTGCCACCAGTGACCGTGGCGAACAGGCGCAGTTCTTC	TRBV24-1	-	TRBJ2-1	-
CASSFSGDYGYTF	TGTGCCAGCAGTTTTTCAGGGGACTATGGCTACACCTTC	TRBV28	once	TRBJ1-2	-
CSFLDRAVAGELFF	TGCAGCTTTTTGGACAGGGCGGTTGCCGGGGAGCTGTTTTTT	TRBV29-1	-	TRBJ2-2	TRBD1
CASSQVLGQGSGNTIYF	TGTGCCAGCAGCCAGGTCCTGGGACAGGGCTCTGGAAACACCATATATTTT	TRBV28	-	TRBJ1-3	TRBD1
CASSVGYNEQFF	TGTGCCAGCAGCGTCGGGTACAATGAGCAGTTCTTC	TRBV9	-	TRBJ2-1	-
CASSAEVGGTGELFF	TGCGCCAGCAGCGCGGAGGTTGGTGGGACAGGGGAGCTGTTTTTT	TRBV5-1	-	TRBJ2-2	-
CASSPPGGGYTF	TGTGCCAGCAGCCCCCCCGGGGGTGGCTACACCTTC	TRBV11-2	-	TRBJ1-2	-
CASSKQGHNQPQHF	TGTGCCAGCAGTAAACAGGGGCACAATCAGCCCCAGCATTTT	TRBV28	-	TRBJ1-5	TRBD1
CASSGGQGNSPLHF	TGTGCCAGCAGCGGGGGACAGGGAAATTCACCCCTCCACTTT	TRBV9	-	TRBJ1-6	TRBD1
CASSLDRQKTQYF	TGTGCCAGCAGCTTGGACAGGCAAAAGACCCAGTACTTC	TRBV7-8	-	TRBJ2-5	TRBD1
CASSTNGQGTGNTIYF	TGTGCCAGCAGCACTAACGGACAGGGGACTGGAAACACCATATATTTT	TRBV11-2	-	TRBJ1-3	TRBD1
CASSWPGTGGSGYTF	TGTGCCAGCAGTTGGCCCGGGACAGGGGGCAGCGGCTACACCTTC	TRBV28	-	TRBJ1-2	TRBD1
CASSHRQGSSNSPLHF	TGTGCCAGCAGCCATCGACAGGGATCATCCAATTCACCCCTCCACTTT	TRBV16	-	TRBJ1-6	TRBD1
CSASELAGGGGETQYF	TGCAGTGCTAGTGAGCTAGCGGGAGGAGGAGGAGAGACCCAGTACTTC	TRBV20-1	-	TRBJ2-5	TRBD2
CASGEVAPYNEQFF	TGTGCCAGTGGAGAGGTCGCTCCATACAATGAGCAGTTCTTC	TRBV2	once	TRBJ2-1	-
CASSLVGTDTQYF	TGTGCCAGCAGCTTGGTCGGCACAGATACGCAGTATTTT	TRBV5-4	-	TRBJ2-3	-
CSTRLAGTETQYF	TGCAGCACCCGACTAGCGGGGACGGAGACCCAGTACTTC	TRBV29-1	-	TRBJ2-5	TRBD2
CASSPTDLLNYGYTF	TGTGCCAGCAGTCCGACAGACCTCCTAAACTATGGCTACACCTTC	TRBV6-5	-	TRBJ1-2	-
CASSLSPTGSSYNEQFF	TGTGCCAGCAGCTTAAGCCCTACAGGGAGCTCCTACAATGAGCAGTTCTTC	TRBV7-2	-	TRBJ2-1	-
CSARLIGYTF	TGCAGTGCCAGGTTGATTGGCTACACCTTC	TRBV20-1	-	TRBJ1-2	-
CASSLNGEVRTDTQYF	TGTGCCAGCAGTTTAAATGGGGAGGTTCGCACAGATACGCAGTATTTT	TRBV27	once	TRBJ2-3	-
CASSVGQGTANTEAFF	TGCGCCAGCTCGGTGGGACAGGGGACAGCGAACACTGAAGCTTTCTTT	TRBV5-1	-	TRBJ1-1	TRBD1
CASSYTRLAGGQVDTQYF	TGTGCCAGCAGTTACACGAGACTAGCGGGGGGGCAGGTAGATACGCAGTATTTT	TRBV6-2/TRBV6-3	-	TRBJ2-3	TRBD2
CASKLGGASTEAFF	TGTGCCAGCAAACTTGGGGGGGCAAGCACTGAAGCTTTCTTT	TRBV2	many	TRBJ1-1	-